A single TCR beta chain is shown here with its context. Its matching antigen is unknown. This record comes from a study of cytomegalovirus exposure and HLA in healthy donors. Study-level information: The 100 million to 120 million unique TCR beta sequences, from about 179 million T cells, were found by an earlier analysis. When 350 to 500 donors were genotyped, over 80% of them were found to fall in the Caucasian-associated ancestry cluster.

Broader study findings: Several of the most significant clusters appeared, in a later analysis, to be linked to common viral pathogens. The classifier reportedly diagnosed cytomegalovirus status with high specificity and sensitivity.

Trimming took 4 bases from V and 8 from J, leaving 17 bases between them. Germline V gene sequence: CDR1 MNHNS, CDR2 SASEGT. The CDR3 has 14 residues. It was with 60 Vbeta and 13 Jbeta primers that the PCR ran. The data were produced by immunoSEQ multiplex PCR, yet TCRdb's version contains in-frame clones alone and is incomplete. Of roughly 130,000 clones listed, around 73% are singletons. The chain combines TRBV6-1 with TRBJ2-5; TRBD2 is a possible D gene (5 bases). This TCR derives from a human donor in good health. The sequenced sample consisted of PBMCs. The CDR3: CASSGGPTVGTQYF. The CDR3, as DNA: TGTGCCAGCAGTGGCGGGCCGACTGTTGGTACCCAGTACTTC.